One sample yielded the 27 T cell receptor beta chains listed below, sequenced in a study of T-cell memory formation after mild COVID-19. TCRdb re-called the 5' RACE reads with MiXCR, one entry per CDR3 protein. The table has about 430,000 distinct CDR3 sequences, about a sixth seen once. The sequencing input was PBMCs or a T cell subset sorted from them (not recorded which). These receptors all stem from a man aged 18 to 29 who had mild COVID-19 (a few samples of this study predate the infection). Cell type and time point are not known.

CDR3 residues: CASGYDRGYEQYF. CDR3 coding DNA: TGTGCCAGCGGGTACGACAGGGGCTACGAGCAGTACTTC. The chain recombines TRBV12-3 or TRBV12-4 with TRBJ2-7; 8 nucleotides agree with TRBD1. This CDR3 contains 13 residues. V lost 8 bases to trimming and J lost 3 bases; unmatched junction nucleotides: 6.

This rearrangement joins TRBV20-1 to TRBJ1-3; D not certain. Germline V gene sequence: CDR1 DFQATT, CDR2 SNEGSKA (reference sequence). The V end lost 1 base, the J end lost 2 bases, and 6 bases lay between the germline ends. CDR3 length: 13 residues. The CDR3 loop is CSARAQAGNTIYF. The CDR3 DNA reads as TGCAGTGCTAGAGCGCAGGCTGGAAACACCATATATTTT.

This chain joins TRBV20-1 and TRBJ1-1, with D unclear. The CDR3 extends over 13 amino acids. CDR1 is DFQATT and CDR2 is SNEGSKA in the germline V gene (reference sequence). Deletions cut 5 bases from V and 7 bases from J, with 17 bases between. The CDR3 spells CSAPGPGWIEAFF. The CDR3 nucleotides are TGCAGTGCTCCCGGTCCGGGGTGGATTGAAGCTTTCTTT.

This clonotype appeared many times. CDR3 amino acids: CASARTSANYNEQFF. Written as DNA, the CDR3 is TGTGCCAGCGCGCGAACCAGCGCCAACTACAATGAGCAGTTCTTC. The chain has TRBV5-5 and TRBJ2-1; D unclear. Per germline, CDR1 SGHKS and CDR2 YYEKEE (reference sequence). The CDR3 is 15 residues long. Trimming shortened V by 7 bases and J by 3 bases, and 17 bases separated the two germline ends.

This clonotype appeared a few times. The chain carries TRBV3-1 and TRBJ2-5; possibly TRBD1 for D (5 bases). Germline loops: CDR1 LGHDT, CDR2 YNNKEL (reference sequence). V gave up 2 bases and J gave up 6 bases, with 10 bases separating them. The CDR3 covers 13 residues. CDR3 sequence: CASSQQGFQTQYF. CDR3 nucleotides: TGTGCCAGCAGCCAACAGGGATTCCAGACCCAGTACTTC.

This clonotype showed up many times. This chain joins TRBV5-4 and TRBJ2-1; 12 bases line up with TRBD2. Trimming cost V 4 bases and J 2 bases; bases outside gene matches: 4. The germline CDR1 and CDR2 sequences are SGHNT and YYREEE (reference sequence). The CDR3 is made up of 16 amino acids. CDR3 DNA: TGTGCCAGCAGCCGACCTAGCGGGGGGGCCTACAATGAGCAGTTCTTC. Translating it yields CASSRPSGGAYNEQFF.

The V gene is TRBV20-1, the J gene TRBJ1-6; a weak D match, TRBD1 (5 bases). Germline CDR1 is DFQATT and CDR2 is SNEGSKA (reference sequence). Trimming stripped 0 bases from V and 2 bases from J, with 23 bases between. The CDR3 contains 20 residues. CDR3 in amino acids: CSARDPGRQAGRPYNSPLHF. The CDR3 DNA sequence: TGCAGTGCTAGAGATCCGGGGCGCCAGGCGGGGCGCCCCTATAATTCACCCCTCCACTTT.

This clonotype came up a few times. The V and J genes are TRBV7-2 and TRBJ1-4; no definite D call. Germline V CDR1 and CDR2: SGHTA, FQGNSA. V lost 1 base and J 8 bases, leaving 8 bases between the germline ends. The CDR3 length is 13 residues. CDR3 sequence: CASSLGAAEKLFF. CDR3 in DNA: TGTGCCAGCAGCTTAGGGGCTGCGGAAAAACTGTTTTTT.

This clonotype showed up just a few times. The rearrangement joins TRBV3-1 to TRBJ2-3, with 9 nucleotides matching TRBD2. CDR3 length equals 16 residues. Unmatched junction bases numbered 10, after V lost 3 bases and J lost 6 bases. Germline loops: CDR1 LGHDT, CDR2 YNNKEL (reference sequence). The CDR3 DNA is TGTGCCAGCAGCCACCCGGGACTAGCTGGGACGGATACGCAGTATTTT. Protein sequence: CASSHPGLAGTDTQYF.

J is TRBJ2-7 and V is TRBV7-2, with D unclear. The CDR3 loop spans 14 amino acids. Trimming stripped 5 bases from V and 2 bases from J, with 13 bases between. Germline values: CDR1 SGHTA, CDR2 FQGNSA. This CDR3 reads CASSPVDRPYEQYV. The CDR3 nucleotides are TGTGCCAGCAGCCCGGTGGACCGCCCCTACGAGCAGTACGTC.

This clonotype occurred many times. The chain links TRBV12-3 or TRBV12-4 to TRBJ1-5; no reliable D call. Trimming removed 6 bases from V and 2 bases from J, with 11 bases in between. CDR3 length: 14 amino acids. The CDR3 region is CASSPPGGNQPQHF. CDR3 sequence (DNA): TGTGCCAGCAGCCCCCCCGGGGGCAATCAGCCCCAGCATTTT.

The table lists this clonotype with a few counts. The V call is TRBV13, the J call TRBJ2-7, with D unclear. Germline loops: CDR1 PRHDT, CDR2 FYEKMQ (reference sequence). Trimming took 5 bases from V and 6 from J, leaving 14 bases between them. CDR3 length: 13 amino acids. CDR3 protein: CASSRALASEQYV. The CDR3 coding sequence is TGTGCCAGCAGCCGGGCCCTGGCGTCCGAGCAGTACGTC.

In its sample, this clonotype was seen a few times. The chain employs TRBV29-1 and TRBJ1-2; D gene unclear. The CDR3 length is 12 residues. Germline V gene data show CDR1 as SQVTM and CDR2 as ANQGSEA. The V gene lost 7 bases and the J gene lost 3 bases, with 12 bases spanning the gap. This CDR3 is CSAEEEHYGYTF. The CDR3 DNA sequence: TGCAGCGCTGAGGAGGAGCACTATGGCTACACCTTC.

This clonotype was observed at least ten times. The chain couples TRBV12-3 or TRBV12-4 to TRBJ2-1; unclear D gene. The V gene lost 5 bases and the J gene lost 10 bases, with 18 bases spanning the gap. The CDR3 covers 14 residues. DNA for the CDR3: TGTGCCAGCAGTCTGCTATCACCTAGAGGAGAGCAGTTCTTC. Protein: CASSLLSPRGEQFF.

The chain is built from TRBV5-4 and TRBJ2-3, with 12 bases aligning to TRBD1. Germline V lookup: CDR1 SGHNT, CDR2 YYREEE (reference sequence). This CDR3 contains 12 residues. The ends lost 9 bases at V and 6 bases at J; junction bases unmatched: 2. The DNA of the CDR3 is TGTGCCACCGGGACAGGGGGCGATACGCAGTATTTT. It yields the protein CATGTGGDTQYF.

This clonotype was observed a handful of times. The genes are TRBV19 and TRBJ2-7; TRBD1 matches at 9 bases. V shed 10 bases, J shed 1 base, and the junction held 8 bases outside the gene matches. Germline V CDR1 and CDR2: LNHDA, SQIVND (reference sequence). CDR3 length: 14 residues. The CDR3, as DNA: TGTGCCACGAGACCGGGACAGGGATCCTACGAGCAGTACTTC. Amino acids: CATRPGQGSYEQYF.

In its sample, this clonotype was seen a few times. V gene TRBV7-2 combines with J gene TRBJ2-3, with D perhaps matching TRBD2 (6 bases). This CDR3 is built from 15 residues. V shed 5 bases and J shed 1 base, with 13 bases lying between them. Germline V gene sequence: CDR1 SGHTA, CDR2 FQGNSA. This CDR3 is CASSRREMGTDTQYF. In DNA form, the CDR3 reads TGTGCCAGCAGCCGCCGGGAGATGGGCACAGATACGCAGTATTTT.

The V gene is TRBV12-3 or TRBV12-4, the J gene TRBJ1-6, with D uncertain. V lost 4 bases and J 10 bases, leaving 14 bases between the germline ends. The CDR3 is 14 residues long. This CDR3 reads CASSSEPAASPLHF. As DNA, the CDR3 is TGTGCCAGCAGTTCCGAACCAGCAGCCTCACCCCTCCACTTT.

This clonotype came up a few times. DNA for the CDR3: TGTGCCAGCAGCCGCACCCTACACGAGTCCTGGGCTTATGGCTACACCTTC. This encodes CASSRTLHESWAYGYTF. V is TRBV7-8 and J is TRBJ1-2; no clear D. V gave up 5 bases and J gave up 5 bases, with 24 bases separating them. Germline CDR1 is SGHVS and CDR2 is FQNEAQ. There are 17 residues in the CDR3.

This clonotype was observed a few times. The CDR3 bases are TGTGCCAGCAGCGGGGGGATCAATCAGCCCCAGCATTTT. This gives the protein CASSGGINQPQHF. The chain couples TRBV9 to TRBJ1-5; weak D call: TRBD1 (5 bases). V shed 3 bases and J shed 3 bases, with 7 bases lying between them. This CDR3 has 13 residues. CDR1 SGDLS and CDR2 YYNGEE come from the germline V gene.

The chain uses TRBV12-3 or TRBV12-4 and TRBJ1-6, with 8 bases that match TRBD1. The CDR3 is 15 amino acids. J gave up 9 bases and V 2 bases, and 6 bases lay outside the gene matches. CDR3 DNA sequence: TGTGCCAGCAGTTTACAGGGGGCAGGGTCTTCACCCCTCCACTTT. The encoded protein is CASSLQGAGSSPLHF.

This clonotype was seen a handful of times. The chain has TRBV28 and TRBJ2-3; 9 nucleotides line up with TRBD1. After removal of 7 bases from V and 1 base from J, the junction contained 6 bases not matched to a gene. The CDR3 length is 15 residues. In germline, CDR1 is MDHEN, CDR2 SYDVKM. CDR3 DNA: TGTGCCAGCACCCTAGGACAGGGGCGCACAGATACGCAGTATTTT. It encodes CASTLGQGRTDTQYF.

The V gene is TRBV27, the J gene TRBJ1-1; TRBD1 might be the D (6 bases). Germline V gene lookup returns CDR1 MNHEY and CDR2 SMNVEV (reference sequence). Trimming cost V 6 bases and J 11 bases, with 19 bases left between them. The CDR3 extends over 13 amino acids. CDR3 protein: CASSLYGGLEAFF. The CDR3 DNA follows: TGTGCCAGCAGCCTATACGGGGGCTTGGAGGCTTTCTTT.

This clonotype was detected only a few times. V and J are TRBV12-3 or TRBV12-4 and TRBJ1-5; D gene ambiguous. This CDR3 region has 13 residues. The V end was cut by 3 bases, the J end by 7 bases, with 10 bases between. The CDR3 reads CASSFIPRQPQHF. The CDR3 DNA reads TGTGCCAGCAGTTTTATCCCACGGCAGCCCCAGCATTTT.

This clonotype has only a few counts. This sequence joins TRBV7-9 and TRBJ1-1, with D tentatively TRBD1 (5 bases). The length of the CDR3 is 13 residues. CDR1 is SEHNR and CDR2 is FQNEAQ in the germline V gene (reference sequence). V was cut by 5 bases and J by 4 bases, with 11 bases left in between. CDR3 protein: CASSPGRVTEAFF. Written as DNA, the CDR3 is TGTGCCAGCAGCCCGGGACGTGTCACTGAAGCTTTCTTT.

This clonotype has only a few counts. The chain has TRBV28 and TRBJ1-5; D gene uncertain. V was cut by 8 bases and J by 2 bases, with 16 bases left in between. CDR1 is MDHEN, CDR2 SYDVKM, per germline. The CDR3 is 15 residues long. The CDR3 nucleotides are TGTGCCAGCGCATGGTTGGGGAGGGGCAATCAGCCCCAGCATTTT. This gives the protein CASAWLGRGNQPQHF.

The chain combines TRBV27 with TRBJ2-5; TRBD1 agrees at 9 bases. Germline V CDR1 and CDR2: MNHEY, SMNVEV (reference sequence). The CDR3 covers 14 residues. After removal of 5 bases from V and 7 bases from J, the junction contained 8 bases not matched to a gene. The CDR3 is CASSQGTGLGTQYF. CDR3 DNA: TGTGCCAGCAGTCAAGGGACAGGGTTAGGGACCCAGTACTTC.